A single sample gave rise to the 13 T cell receptor beta chains below, sequenced in a study of T cell repertoires in cytomegalovirus infection. In TCRdb, the reads were re-called with MiXCR into one record per CDR3 protein. The data show some 320,000 distinct CDR3 sequences, under 35% seen once. What these receptors recognize is not known. Specimen: cultured PBMCs, collected from culture after CMV antigen stimulation. These receptors all come from a human donor in good health (CMV status not recorded). Some clones in this sample may be carry-over from other donors' samples.

This rearrangement joins TRBV10-3 to TRBJ1-1, with TRBD1 identical over 7 bases. Unmatched junction bases numbered 5, after V lost 6 bases and J lost 7 bases. Germline assignment: CDR1 ENHRY and CDR2 SYGVKD. CDR3 length: 12 amino acids. For the CDR3, the DNA is TGTGCCATCAGGGCAGGGGGTGGTGAAGCTTTCTTT. It encodes CAIRAGGGEAFF.

The table lists this clonotype with many counts. The chain employs TRBV6-1 and TRBJ1-2, with TRBD1 as a possible D gene (5 bases). The germline CDR1 and CDR2 sequences are MNHNS and SASEGT. The V end was cut by 4 bases, the J end by 8 bases, with 14 bases between. This CDR3 has 13 residues. The CDR3 DNA reads TGTGCCAGCAGTGGACAGTTAGCTCAAGGCTACACCTTC. Translating gives CASSGQLAQGYTF.

This clonotype was seen only a few times. This sequence joins TRBV28 and TRBJ1-3; 10 nucleotides match TRBD1. The junction had 5 bases not matched to a gene; V was cut back by 4 bases and J by 8 bases. Germline V gene lookup returns CDR1 MDHEN and CDR2 SYDVKM. CDR3 size: 14 residues. CDR3 coding DNA: TGTGCCAGCAGTTCCGGGACAGGGGTTTACACCATATATTTT. This sequence encodes CASSSGTGVYTIYF. The full variable domain, with the rest looked up from reference TRBV28 and TRBJ1-3, is DVKVTQSSRYLVKRTGEKVFLECVQDMDHENMFWYRQDPGLGLRLIYFSYDVKMKEKGDIPEGYSVSREKKERFSLILESASTNQTSMYLCASSSGTGVYTIYFGEGSWLTVV.

The rearrangement joins TRBV29-1 to TRBJ1-5; D gene unclear. This CDR3 spans 15 amino acids. V lost 1 base and J lost 0, with 10 bases in between. Germline V CDR1 and CDR2: SQVTM, ANQGSEA. The CDR3 DNA reads TGCAGCGTTGAAGTCTTGGAATATAGCAATCAGCCCCAGCATTTT. As protein: CSVEVLEYSNQPQHF.

The rearrangement joins TRBV11-2 to TRBJ2-7; a possible D gene is TRBD2 (6 bases). Germline-derived CDR1 and CDR2 are SGHAT and FQNNGV. V was clipped by 6 bases and J by 3 bases, with 12 bases between them. This CDR3 region has 13 residues. DNA of the CDR3: TGTGCCAGCAGGTGGACGGAGGGCTACGAGCAGTACTTC. It encodes CASRWTEGYEQYF.

The chain has TRBV6-6 and TRBJ1-5; D is perhaps TRBD1 (6 bases). Germline CDR1 is MNHNY and CDR2 is SVGAGI (reference sequence). V lost 0 bases and J 1 base, leaving 16 bases between the germline ends. This CDR3 comprises 18 residues. CDR3 region: CASSYSWGGGRSNQPQHF. The CDR3 DNA sequence: TGTGCCAGCAGTTACTCGTGGGGGGGCGGGAGAAGCAATCAGCCCCAGCATTTT.

This rearrangement joins TRBV5-1 to TRBJ1-1; 8 bases map to TRBD1. Germline values: CDR1 SGHRS, CDR2 YFSETQ. The ends lost 6 bases at V and 1 base at J; junction bases unmatched: 5. This CDR3 is 14 amino acids long. The CDR3 DNA reads TGCGCCAGCAACCTACAGGGGGAGAACACTGAAGCTTTCTTT. This sequence encodes CASNLQGENTEAFF.

This clonotype was counted between two and nine times. This rearrangement joins TRBV7-2 to TRBJ2-5, with D possibly TRBD1 on 5 matching bases. V lost 5 bases and J 5 bases, leaving 15 bases between the germline ends. Germline loops: CDR1 SGHTA, CDR2 FQGNSA. This CDR3 contains 14 residues. The chain's CDR3 is CASSPIQGPETQYF. The CDR3 DNA is TGTGCCAGCAGCCCGATTCAGGGTCCGGAGACCCAGTACTTC.

This clonotype was observed at least ten times. The chain uses TRBV4-1 and TRBJ2-7; TRBD1 agrees at 10 bases. Germline CDR1 and CDR2: MGHRA and YSYEKL. The length of the CDR3 is 14 residues. Germline trimming cut 3 bases from V and 6 bases from J; bases unmatched to any gene: 5. Here the CDR3 DNA reads TGCGCCAGCAGCCACCCGGGACAGGGGACCGAGCAGTACTTC. Translation: CASSHPGQGTEQYF.

The V gene is TRBV11-2, the J gene TRBJ1-5; D perhaps matches TRBD1 (6 bases). V dropped 3 bases and J dropped 7 bases, with 13 bases sitting between them. The CDR3 extends over 14 amino acids. Germline V gene data show CDR1 as SGHAT and CDR2 as FQNNGV. The CDR3 spells CASSLGHPGQPQHF. CDR3 sequence (DNA): TGTGCCAGCAGCTTGGGACACCCTGGGCAGCCCCAGCATTTT.

This clonotype came up a few times. The J gene is TRBJ1-1, the V gene TRBV7-2, with a weak D call TRBD1 (6 bases). CDR1 is SGHTA, CDR2 FQGNSA, per germline. The CDR3 is 13 amino acids. Trimming left V 5 bases short and J 1 base short, with 8 bases between. CDR3 in amino acids: CASSGQSNTEAFF. CDR3 DNA: TGTGCCAGCAGCGGACAGTCGAACACTGAAGCTTTCTTT.

CDR3 protein: CASSYSITIPSDGYTF. DNA of the CDR3: TGTGCCAGCAGTTACTCGATCACCATTCCATCGGATGGCTACACCTTC. The chain links TRBV6-5 to TRBJ1-2, with D unresolved. Germline V gene data show CDR1 as MNHEY and CDR2 as SVGAGI. The CDR3 covers 16 residues. V was cut by 0 bases and J by 6 bases, with 17 bases left in between.

There are a few counts of this clonotype. V gene TRBV6-8 combines with J gene TRBJ1-2; 8 bases align to TRBD1. The CDR3 loop spans 14 amino acids. The V gene's germline CDR1 is MNHGY and CDR2 SAAAGT. V shed 4 bases and J 8 bases; nucleotides not matched to a gene: 9. The CDR3 DNA reads TGTGCCAGCAGTTCGGACAGGGCGACGTTCGGCTACACCTTC. Translating it yields CASSSDRATFGYTF.